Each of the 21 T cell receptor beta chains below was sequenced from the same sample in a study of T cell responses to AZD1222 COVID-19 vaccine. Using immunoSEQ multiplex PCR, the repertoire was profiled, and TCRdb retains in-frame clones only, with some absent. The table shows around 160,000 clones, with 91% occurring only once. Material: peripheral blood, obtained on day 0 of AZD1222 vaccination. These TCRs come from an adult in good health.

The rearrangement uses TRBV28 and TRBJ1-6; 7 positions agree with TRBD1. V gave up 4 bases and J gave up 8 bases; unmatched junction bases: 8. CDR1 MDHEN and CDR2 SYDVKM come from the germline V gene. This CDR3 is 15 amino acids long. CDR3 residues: CASSSPGTDYSPLHF. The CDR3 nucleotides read TGTGCCAGCAGTTCCCCGGGGACAGATTATTCACCCCTCCACTTT.

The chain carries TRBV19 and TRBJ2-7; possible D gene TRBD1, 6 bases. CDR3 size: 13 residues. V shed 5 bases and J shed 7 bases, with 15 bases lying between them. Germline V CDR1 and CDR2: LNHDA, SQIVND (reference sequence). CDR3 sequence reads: CASSPAPGQEQYF. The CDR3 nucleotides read TGTGCCAGTAGTCCGGCACCGGGACAAGAGCAGTACTTC.

The CDR3, as DNA: TGTGCCAGCAGCTTAGATAACAGCCTCTATGGCTACACCTTC. This sequence encodes CASSLDNSLYGYTF. V and J are TRBV7-9 and TRBJ1-2; D is undetermined. CDR3 length equals 14 residues. The V gene lost 1 base and the J gene lost 4 bases, with 10 bases spanning the gap. Per the germline V gene, CDR1 is SEHNR and CDR2 is FQNEAQ (reference sequence).

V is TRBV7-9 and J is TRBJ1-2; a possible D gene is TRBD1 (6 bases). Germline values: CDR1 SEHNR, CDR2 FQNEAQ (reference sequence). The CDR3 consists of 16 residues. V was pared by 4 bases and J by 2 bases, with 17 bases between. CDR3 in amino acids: CASSSILQGSNYGYTF. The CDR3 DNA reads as TGTGCCAGCAGCTCAATACTACAGGGATCGAACTATGGCTACACCTTC.

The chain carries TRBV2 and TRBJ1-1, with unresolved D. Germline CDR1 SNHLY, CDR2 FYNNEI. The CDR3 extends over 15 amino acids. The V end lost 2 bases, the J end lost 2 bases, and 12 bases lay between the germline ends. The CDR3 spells CASSESGRGNTEAFF. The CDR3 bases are TGTGCCAGCAGTGAATCGGGCCGGGGAAACACTGAAGCTTTCTTT.

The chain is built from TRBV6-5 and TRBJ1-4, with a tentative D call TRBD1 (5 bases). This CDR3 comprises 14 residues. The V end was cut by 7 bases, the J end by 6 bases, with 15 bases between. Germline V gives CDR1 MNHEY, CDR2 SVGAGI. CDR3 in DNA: TGTGCCAGCACCCCGAGAGGGGCGGATGAAAAACTGTTTTTT. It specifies CASTPRGADEKLFF.

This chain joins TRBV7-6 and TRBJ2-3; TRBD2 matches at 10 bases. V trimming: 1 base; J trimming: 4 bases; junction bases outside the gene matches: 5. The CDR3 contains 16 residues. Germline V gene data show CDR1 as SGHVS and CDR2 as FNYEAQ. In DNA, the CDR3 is TGTGCCAGCAGCTTAGACCCAGCGGGAGGGCCAGATACGCAGTATTTT. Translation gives CASSLDPAGGPDTQYF. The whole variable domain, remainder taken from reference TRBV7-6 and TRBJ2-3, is GAGVSQSPRYKVTKRGQDVALRCDPISGHVSLYWYRQALGQGPEFLTYFNYEAQQDKSGLPNDRFSAERPEGSISTLTIQRTEQRDSAMYRCASSLDPAGGPDTQYFGPGTRLTVL.

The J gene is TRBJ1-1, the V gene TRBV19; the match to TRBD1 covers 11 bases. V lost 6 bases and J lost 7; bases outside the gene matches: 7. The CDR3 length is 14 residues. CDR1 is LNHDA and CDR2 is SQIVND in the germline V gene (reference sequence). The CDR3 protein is CASSRTGGAFEAFF. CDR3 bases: TGTGCCAGTAGCCGGACAGGGGGCGCATTTGAAGCTTTCTTT.

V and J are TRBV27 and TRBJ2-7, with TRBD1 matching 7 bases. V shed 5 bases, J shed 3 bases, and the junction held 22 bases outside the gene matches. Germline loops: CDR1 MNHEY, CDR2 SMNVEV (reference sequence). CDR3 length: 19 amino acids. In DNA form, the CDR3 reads TGTGCCAGCAGTCCCCAGCCTCGACCGAGACAGGGCAAAATCTACGAGCAGTACTTC. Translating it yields CASSPQPRPRQGKIYEQYF.

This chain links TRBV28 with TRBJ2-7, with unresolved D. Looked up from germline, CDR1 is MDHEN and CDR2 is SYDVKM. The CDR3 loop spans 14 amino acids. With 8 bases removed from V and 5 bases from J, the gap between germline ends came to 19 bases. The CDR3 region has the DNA TGTGCCAGCGGACCTCTGGTTAATCGGAACGAGCAGTACTTC. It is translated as CASGPLVNRNEQYF.

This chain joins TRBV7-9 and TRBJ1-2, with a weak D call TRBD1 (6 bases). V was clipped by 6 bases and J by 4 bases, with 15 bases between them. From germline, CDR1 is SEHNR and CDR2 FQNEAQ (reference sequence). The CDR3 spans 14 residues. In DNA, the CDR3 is TGTGCCAGCAGTTCTTTTGAGGACAGCTATGGCTACACCTTC. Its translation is CASSSFEDSYGYTF.

The CDR3 nucleotides are TGTGCCAGCAGTGAAGCCGGGAGCTCCTACGAGCAGTACTTC. It specifies CASSEAGSSYEQYF. The chain has TRBV6-1 and TRBJ2-7, with TRBD2 as a possible D gene (6 bases). The V gene's germline CDR1 is MNHNS and CDR2 SASEGT. The CDR3 totals 14 residues. Deletions cut 0 bases from V and 0 bases from J, with 6 bases between.

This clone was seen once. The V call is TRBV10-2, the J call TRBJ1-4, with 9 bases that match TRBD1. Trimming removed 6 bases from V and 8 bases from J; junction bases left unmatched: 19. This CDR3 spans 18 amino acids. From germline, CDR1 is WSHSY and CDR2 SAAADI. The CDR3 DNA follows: TGCGCCAGCAGCCCCCCGGGACAGGGTATAGGGAGAGGGGAAAAACTGTTTTTT. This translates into CASSPPGQGIGRGEKLFF.

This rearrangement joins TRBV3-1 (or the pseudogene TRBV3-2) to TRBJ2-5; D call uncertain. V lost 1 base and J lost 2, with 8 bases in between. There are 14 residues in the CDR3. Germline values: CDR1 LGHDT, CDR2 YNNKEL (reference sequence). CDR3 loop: CASSQGGGQETQYF. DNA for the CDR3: TGTGCCAGCAGCCAAGGGGGTGGTCAAGAGACCCAGTACTTC.

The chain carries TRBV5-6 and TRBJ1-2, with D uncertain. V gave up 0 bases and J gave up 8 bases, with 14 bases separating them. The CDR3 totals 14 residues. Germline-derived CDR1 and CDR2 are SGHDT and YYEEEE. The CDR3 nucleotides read TGTGCCAGCAGCTTGGTTGACCCCCTGGCCGGCTACACCTTC. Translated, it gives CASSLVDPLAGYTF.

In DNA, the CDR3 is TGTGCCATCAGTGAGGACAGGGCTTTGACAACTAATGAAAAACTGTTTTTT. It codes for CAISEDRALTTNEKLFF. This chain links TRBV10-3 with TRBJ1-4; 7 nucleotides line up with TRBD1. Per the germline V gene, CDR1 is ENHRY and CDR2 is SYGVKD. The CDR3 consists of 17 residues. J was trimmed by 0 bases and V by 2 bases; bases with no gene match: 6.

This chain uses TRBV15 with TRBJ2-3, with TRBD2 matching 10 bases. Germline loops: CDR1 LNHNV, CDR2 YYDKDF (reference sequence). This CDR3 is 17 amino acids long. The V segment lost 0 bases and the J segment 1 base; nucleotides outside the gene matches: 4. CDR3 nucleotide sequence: TGTGCCACCAGCAGAGATGGGCTAGCGGGGGGCACAGATACGCAGTATTTT. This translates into CATSRDGLAGGTDTQYF.

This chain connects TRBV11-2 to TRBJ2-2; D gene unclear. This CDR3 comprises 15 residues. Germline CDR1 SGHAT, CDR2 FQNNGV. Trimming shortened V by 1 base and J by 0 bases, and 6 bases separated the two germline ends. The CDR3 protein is CASSLGGTNTGELFF. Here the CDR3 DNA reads TGTGCCAGCAGCTTAGGAGGAACGAACACCGGGGAGCTGTTTTTT.

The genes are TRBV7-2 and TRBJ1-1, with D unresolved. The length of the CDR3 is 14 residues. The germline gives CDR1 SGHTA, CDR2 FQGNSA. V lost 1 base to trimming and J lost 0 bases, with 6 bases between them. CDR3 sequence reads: CASSLGQMNTEAFF. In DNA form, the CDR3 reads TGTGCCAGCAGCTTAGGTCAGATGAACACTGAAGCTTTCTTT.

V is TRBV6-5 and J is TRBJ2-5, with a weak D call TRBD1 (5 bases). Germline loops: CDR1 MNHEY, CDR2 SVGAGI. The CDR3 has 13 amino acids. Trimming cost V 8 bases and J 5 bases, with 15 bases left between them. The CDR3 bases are TGTGCCAGCGGACCTCAGGGCGGCGAGACCCAGTACTTC. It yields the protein CASGPQGGETQYF.

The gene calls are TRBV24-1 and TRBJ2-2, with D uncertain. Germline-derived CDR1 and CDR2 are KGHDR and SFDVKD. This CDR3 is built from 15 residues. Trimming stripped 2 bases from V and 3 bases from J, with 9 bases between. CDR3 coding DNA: TGTGCCACCAGTGATTCGGACCGGGACACCGGGGAGCTGTTTTTT. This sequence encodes CATSDSDRDTGELFF.